A selection of T cell receptor beta chains follows, all from one sample in a study of OX40 agonist ivuxolimab in advanced cancers. The data were produced by immunoSEQ multiplex PCR, yet TCRdb's version contains in-frame clones alone and is incomplete. The table has roughly 58,000 clones, roughly 89% seen once. The sample in question was CD4+ or CD8+ T cells sorted from blood, obtained in a trial of the OX40 agonist ivuxolimab. These receptor sequences come from an adult with an advanced solid tumor such as melanoma, head and neck, liver or kidney cancer. The CDR3 runs from the conserved cysteine through the conserved F or W. D genes are given only for firm matches. Part of the rows lack a size; the others show once, few, many or a class for expanded clones.

clone_size,j_call,v_call,d_call,cdr3_aa,cdr3_nt
few,TRBJ1-5,TRBV6-6,.,CASTRQPSNQPQHF,TGTGCCAGCACTCGACAGCCTTCCAATCAGCCCCAGCATTTT
.,TRBJ2-2,TRBV19,TRBD1,CASSFTGTGATGELFF,TGTGCCAGTAGTTTCACCGGGACAGGGGCCACCGGGGAGCTGTTTTTT
.,TRBJ1-3,TRBV10-3,TRBD1,CAISRGQTSGNTIYF,TGTGCCATCAGCAGGGGACAGACGTCTGGAAACACCATATATTTT
.,TRBJ2-3,TRBV2,TRBD2,CASSGKVAGVGDTQYF,TGTGCCAGCAGTGGAAAAGTAGCGGGAGTTGGAGATACGCAGTATTTT
few,TRBJ2-2,TRBV12-5,TRBD2,CASGSLTSRGTGELFF,TGTGCTAGTGGTTCTCTGACTAGCCGTGGCACCGGGGAGCTGTTTTTT
.,TRBJ2-5,TRBV5-1,TRBD2,CASSWSERGVGTQYF,TGCGCCAGCAGCTGGTCTGAGCGGGGCGTCGGGACCCAGTACTTC
.,TRBJ1-1,TRBV5-1,TRBD1,CASNPTGVLMNTEAFF,TGCGCCAGCAACCCGACAGGGGTGTTAATGAACACTGAAGCTTTCTTT
.,TRBJ1-4,TRBV11-2,.,CASSLDPPAAREKLFF,TGTGCCAGCAGCTTAGATCCCCCAGCAGCTCGTGAAAAACTGTTTTTT
.,TRBJ2-1,TRBV7-3,.,CASSLTGGRNNEQFF,TGTGCCAGCAGCTTAACAGGGGGACGAAACAATGAGCAGTTCTTC
.,TRBJ2-1,TRBV5-1,TRBD2,CASSLGAGGNEQFF,TGCGCCAGCAGCTTGGGCGCGGGGGGGAATGAGCAGTTCTTC
.,TRBJ2-3,TRBV19,.,CASSINADTQYF,TGTGCCAGTAGTATCAACGCAGATACGCAGTATTTT
.,TRBJ1-2,TRBV10-2,TRBD1,CASRQGTGYTF,TGCGCCAGCAGACAGGGGACTGGCTACACCTTC
few,TRBJ1-2,TRBV9,TRBD1,CASSATGHYGYTF,TGTGCCAGCAGCGCGACAGGGCACTATGGCTACACCTTC
.,TRBJ1-2,TRBV7-2,TRBD1,CASSQGRTGGLGYTF,TGTGCCAGCAGCCAAGGCCGGACAGGGGGCCTTGGCTACACCTTC
.,TRBJ2-1,TRBV5-5,TRBD2,CASSSLAGSSYNEQFF,TGTGCCAGCAGCTCCTTAGCGGGTAGCTCCTACAATGAGCAGTTCTTC
.,TRBJ1-1,TRBV7-2,.,CASSKDRLDTEAFF,TGTGCCAGCAGCAAAGACAGGCTCGACACTGAAGCTTTCTTT
.,TRBJ1-4,TRBV11-2,.,CASSLSVGATNEKLFF,TGTGCCAGCAGCTTATCGGTGGGCGCAACTAATGAAAAACTGTTTTTT
.,TRBJ2-3,TRBV5-1,.,CASSVPNPTDTQYF,TGCGCCAGCAGTGTCCCCAATCCCACAGATACGCAGTATTTT
once,TRBJ2-7,TRBV5-5,.,CASSLDPLGGGRNEQYF,TGTGCCAGCAGCTTGGACCCATTAGGGGGGGGCCGCAACGAGCAGTACTTC
.,TRBJ1-2,TRBV7-9,.,CASSRTDYGYTF,TGTGCCAGCAGCCGGACGGACTATGGCTACACCTTC
.,TRBJ1-2,TRBV28,.,CASSFSGTSANYGYTF,TGTGCCAGCAGTTTTTCCGGGACATCGGCTAACTATGGCTACACCTTC
.,TRBJ2-5,TRBV9,.,CASSVEPRASGETQYF,TGTGCCAGCAGCGTAGAGCCCCGGGCTTCGGGAGAGACCCAGTACTTC
.,TRBJ2-6,TRBV7-3,.,CASSQGGHSSGANVLTF,TGTGCCAGCAGCCAAGGGGGGCATTCCTCTGGGGCCAACGTCCTGACTTTC